These 30 T cell receptor beta chains were sequenced from one sample in a study of T-cell reconstitution after alpha-beta-depleted transplantation in children. A library of TCRbeta sequences, prepared with unique molecular identifiers, was generated. One entry per CDR3 protein, called by TCRdb with MiXCR from the PCR reads. This table holds about 980,000 distinct CDR3 sequences, 25% to 30% found once. The sequences come from PBMCs, mostly from graft donor cells, collected 360 days after TCRalphabeta/CD19-depleted stem cell transplant. All receptors come from a boy under two years old who had a stem cell transplant for SCID, so the T cells may come from the graft donor.

This clonotype appeared a few times. The rearrangement uses TRBV7-9 and TRBJ2-6; TRBD2 might be the D (5 bases). The CDR3 loop spans 15 amino acids. Germline V gene lookup returns CDR1 SEHNR and CDR2 FQNEAQ (reference sequence). With 5 bases removed from V and 2 bases from J, the gap between germline ends came to 10 bases. The CDR3, as DNA: TGTGCCAGCAGCCTCGGGGTCCCTGGGGCCAACGTCCTGACTTTC. Translated: CASSLGVPGANVLTF.

V is TRBV6-2 or TRBV6-3 and J is TRBJ2-3; 15 bases fit TRBD2. V shed 5 bases and J 6 bases; nucleotides not matched to a gene: 6. Germline V gives CDR1 MNHEY, CDR2 SVGEGT. This CDR3 is 16 amino acids long. CDR3 nucleotide sequence: TGTGCCAGCAGTCCCGGGACTAGCGGGGGGCTGGATACGCAGTATTTT. Protein sequence: CASSPGTSGGLDTQYF.

This clonotype was seen a handful of times. The V call is TRBV13, the J call TRBJ2-7; 9 bases line up with TRBD1. The junction had 7 bases not matched to a gene; V was cut back by 5 bases and J by 2 bases. The CDR3 is 15 amino acids. CDR1 and CDR2 (germline): PRHDT, FYEKMQ (reference sequence). In DNA form, the CDR3 reads TGTGCCAGCAGCGCGGCCGGACAGGGGCCCTACGAGCAGTACTTC. Its protein is CASSAAGQGPYEQYF. The full variable domain, completed using reference TRBV13 and TRBJ2-7, is AAGVIQSPRHLIKEKRETATLKCYPIPRHDTVYWYQQGPGQDPQFLISFYEKMQSDKGSIPDRFSAQQFSDYHSELNMSSLELGDSALYFCASSAAGQGPYEQYFGPGTRLTVT.

This chain uses TRBV5-1 with TRBJ1-4; TRBD1 matches 9 bases. CDR3 length: 15 amino acids. Germline V CDR1 and CDR2: SGHRS, YFSETQ. J lost 5 bases, V lost 6 bases, and 8 bases had no gene match. This chain's CDR3 is CASTFGGQGNEKLFF. The CDR3 bases are TGCGCCAGCACCTTTGGTGGACAGGGGAATGAAAAACTGTTTTTT.

J is TRBJ2-1 and V is TRBV4-1; 13 positions agree with TRBD2. This CDR3 has 15 residues. Per germline, CDR1 MGHRA and CDR2 YSYEKL. V lost 2 bases and J lost 9; bases outside the gene matches: 4. CDR3 amino acids: CASSQTSGGEGEQFF. The CDR3 DNA is TGCGCCAGCAGCCAAACTAGCGGGGGGGAGGGTGAGCAGTTCTTC.

The chain combines TRBV30 with TRBJ2-7; the match to TRBD1 covers 9 bases. Germline CDR1 reads GTSNPN; CDR2 reads SVGIG (reference sequence). This CDR3 region has 15 residues. V lost 1 base and J lost 5; bases outside the gene matches: 9. The CDR3 region has the DNA TGTGCCTGGAGTGGGAGGACAGGGGTGTTCAACGAGCAGTACTTC. Amino acid sequence: CAWSGRTGVFNEQYF.

The V call is TRBV12-3 or TRBV12-4, the J call TRBJ1-2; D is perhaps TRBD1 (6 bases). This CDR3 contains 15 residues. Trimming stripped 0 bases from V and 7 bases from J, with 15 bases between. CDR3 in amino acids: CASSLAPSGGGGYTF. In DNA form, the CDR3 reads TGTGCCAGCAGTTTAGCGCCCTCCGGGGGCGGTGGCTACACCTTC.

The chain has TRBV12-3 or TRBV12-4 and TRBJ2-2; 10 bases line up with TRBD2. This CDR3 has 20 amino acids. J lost 3 bases, V lost 0 bases, and 13 bases had no gene match. The CDR3 region has the DNA TGTGCCAGCAGTTTAGCAAGCGGGGGGGCACGCTACGCGTACACCGGGGAGCTGTTTTTT. Encoded protein: CASSLASGGARYAYTGELFF.

This clonotype was recorded a few times. The genes are TRBV20-1 and TRBJ1-1, with D perhaps TRBD1 (6 bases). Trimming left V 6 bases short and J 4 bases short, with 12 bases between. The CDR3 is made up of 12 amino acids. Germline lookup yields CDR1 DFQATT and CDR2 SNEGSKA (reference sequence). The CDR3 here is CSAMDRITEAFF. The CDR3 coding sequence is TGCAGTGCAATGGACAGAATCACTGAAGCTTTCTTT.

This sequence joins TRBV12-3 or TRBV12-4 and TRBJ1-3; a possible D gene is TRBD1 (5 bases). V lost 7 bases and J 0 bases, leaving 19 bases between the germline ends. This CDR3 is 17 amino acids long. CDR3 region: CASTNDKGVPSGNTIYF. The CDR3 DNA sequence: TGTGCCAGCACTAATGACAAAGGGGTGCCCTCTGGAAACACCATATATTTT.

This clonotype was seen only a few times. This chain links TRBV10-3 with TRBJ1-5; maybe TRBD1 (6 bases). This CDR3 has 13 amino acids. V dropped 6 bases and J dropped 2 bases, with 8 bases sitting between them. From germline, CDR1 is ENHRY and CDR2 SYGVKD. DNA of the CDR3: TGTGCCATCAGCGCAGGGGGCAATCAGCCCCAGCATTTT. Amino acids: CAISAGGNQPQHF.

The V gene is TRBV15, the J gene TRBJ2-5; 9 bases match TRBD2. CDR1 and CDR2 (germline): LNHNV, YYDKDF (reference sequence). Losses at the gene ends were 3 bases for V and 5 bases for J; bases not matched to a gene: 10. The CDR3 runs 16 residues. The CDR3 DNA sequence: TGTGCCACCAGCAGGAGGGCGGGGGGGTCTTGGGAGACCCAGTACTTC. As protein: CATSRRAGGSWETQYF.

This clonotype showed up just a few times. CDR3 residues: CASSQEVRDVQFF. DNA of the CDR3: TGTGCCAGCAGCCAAGAGGTTCGGGACGTACAGTTCTTC. The chain carries TRBV3-1 and TRBJ2-1; perhaps D is TRBD1 or TRBD2 (5 bases each). This CDR3 comprises 13 residues. Trimming left V 0 bases short and J 13 bases short, with 13 bases between. CDR1 and CDR2 (germline): LGHDT, YNNKEL (reference sequence).

This chain links TRBV12-3 or TRBV12-4 with TRBJ1-4; a possible D gene is TRBD1 (6 bases). This CDR3 comprises 16 residues. V was pared by 2 bases and J by 7 bases, with 17 bases between. DNA of the CDR3: TGTGCCAGCAGTTTAAAGACAGGATTGGCTCCTGAAAAACTGTTTTTT. This encodes CASSLKTGLAPEKLFF.

CDR3 nucleotide sequence: TGCAGTGCTAAAGAGGGAATGAACACTGAAGCTTTCTTT. It specifies CSAKEGMNTEAFF. The chain carries TRBV20-1 and TRBJ1-1; D unresolved. CDR3 length equals 13 residues. V dropped 4 bases and J dropped 0 bases, with 9 bases sitting between them. From germline, CDR1 is DFQATT and CDR2 SNEGSKA (reference sequence).

The chain employs TRBV12-3 or TRBV12-4 and TRBJ2-3; the D gene could be TRBD1 or TRBD2 (5 bases each). This CDR3 has 11 amino acids. Trimming removed 2 bases from V and 14 bases from J, with 11 bases in between. In DNA form, the CDR3 reads TGTGCCAGCAGTTTAAGGGGACGTTCGTATTTT. Translated, it gives CASSLRGRSYF.

This clonotype was recorded at least ten times. V gene TRBV29-1 combines with J gene TRBJ2-2, with D unclear. CDR3 length: 12 amino acids. CDR1 is SQVTM and CDR2 is ANQGSEA in the germline V gene. Trimming removed 4 bases at V and 1 base at J, with 4 bases between. CDR3 loop: CSVGLNTGELFF. CDR3 in DNA: TGCAGCGTTGGACTGAACACCGGGGAGCTGTTTTTT.

At least ten counts were recorded for this clonotype. This chain joins TRBV5-1 and TRBJ2-6; either TRBD1 or TRBD2 may fit D (5 bases each). Germline assignment: CDR1 SGHRS and CDR2 YFSETQ. V was pared by 4 bases and J by 0 bases, with 20 bases between. The CDR3 spans 19 residues. The DNA of the CDR3 is TGCGCCAGCAGCGATCGGGAAGGCAGGGTAGGCTCTGGGGCCAACGTCCTGACTTTC. This gives the protein CASSDREGRVGSGANVLTF. Full variable domain (outside the CDR3, taken from reference TRBV5-1 and TRBJ2-6): KAGVTQTPRYLIKTRGQQVTLSCSPISGHRSVSWYQQTPGQGLQFLFEYFSETQRNKGNFPGRFSGRQFSNSRSEMNVSTLELGDSALYLCASSDREGRVGSGANVLTFGAGSRLTVL.

The CDR3 bases are TGTGCCAGCACCCGGCCGGGCCCGATGAACACTGAAGCTTTCTTT. Encoded protein: CASTRPGPMNTEAFF. This sequence joins TRBV28 and TRBJ1-1; D call uncertain. The germline V gene has CDR1 MDHEN and CDR2 SYDVKM. There are 15 residues in the CDR3. The V end lost 7 bases, the J end lost 0 bases, and 15 bases lay between the germline ends.

This clonotype occurred a few times. J is TRBJ2-7 and V is TRBV6-5; TRBD2 matches at 10 bases. The CDR3 is 14 residues long. Germline CDR1 reads MNHEY; CDR2 reads SVGAGI. Losses at the gene ends were 2 bases for V and 6 bases for J; bases not matched to a gene: 4. Written as DNA, the CDR3 is TGTGCCAGCAGTTACGTGGCTAGCGGGGGCGAGCAGTACTTC. This encodes CASSYVASGGEQYF.

This clonotype has a handful of counts. The chain recombines TRBV24-1 with TRBJ2-7, with a weak D call TRBD1 (6 bases). CDR1 is KGHDR and CDR2 is SFDVKD in the germline V gene. The germline V and J ends were trimmed by 4 bases and 6 bases, with 9 bases remaining between them. CDR3 length equals 12 residues. The CDR3 nucleotides read TGTGCCACCAGTGACAGGGGAACCGAGCAGTACTTC. Translating it yields CATSDRGTEQYF.

The chain employs TRBV7-2 and TRBJ1-1, with 7 positions matching TRBD1. V dropped 5 bases and J dropped 3; count of bases not matched to a gene: 9. The germline gives CDR1 SGHTA, CDR2 FQGNSA. CDR3 length equals 15 residues. The CDR3 nucleotides read TGTGCCAGCAGCCCACGGACAGGCGACCACACTGAAGCTTTCTTT. Translated: CASSPRTGDHTEAFF.

This clonotype has a handful of counts. The chain couples TRBV12-3 or TRBV12-4 to TRBJ2-7; 11 nucleotides align to TRBD2. The CDR3 totals 15 residues. J gave up 0 bases and V 5 bases, and 3 bases lay outside the gene matches. The CDR3 DNA follows: TGTGCCAGCAGTGGGGGACTAGCGGCCTCCTACGAGCAGTACTTC. Translating gives CASSGGLAASYEQYF.

The chain employs TRBV4-2 and TRBJ2-2; 9 bases align to TRBD2. J lost 6 bases, V lost 2 bases, and 7 bases had no gene match. Germline CDR1 and CDR2: LGHNA and YNFKEQ. The CDR3 length is 16 residues. CDR3: CASSQPLAGISGELFF. The CDR3 DNA follows: TGTGCCAGCAGCCAACCCCTAGCGGGGATATCCGGGGAGCTGTTTTTT.

The chain carries TRBV5-6 and TRBJ2-1, with D possibly TRBD1 on 6 matching bases. This CDR3 is built from 14 residues. Trimming took 0 bases from V and 8 from J, leaving 12 bases between them. In germline, CDR1 is SGHDT, CDR2 YYEEEE. CDR3 amino acids: CASSLGLRGDEQFF. The DNA for the CDR3 is TGTGCCAGCAGCTTGGGGCTCAGGGGAGATGAGCAGTTCTTC.

This clonotype showed up just a few times. The gene calls are TRBV10-2 and TRBJ2-5; a weak D match, TRBD2 (6 bases). The CDR3 sequence is 16 residues long. Trimming pared 2 bases from V and 5 bases from J, leaving 18 bases between. The V gene's germline CDR1 is WSHSY and CDR2 SAAADI. The CDR3 protein is CASSEEGLKSLETQYF. CDR3 nucleotides: TGCGCCAGCAGTGAGGAGGGACTCAAGAGCTTGGAGACCCAGTACTTC.

The rearrangement joins TRBV28 to TRBJ1-5; D remains ambiguous. V was shortened by 8 bases and J by 2 bases, with 19 bases between the two germline ends. CDR3 length: 16 residues. The germline V gene encodes CDR1 MDHEN and CDR2 SYDVKM. CDR3 DNA: TGTGCCAGCGGACCTCGGGGTCCCTTGGGCAATCAGCCCCAGCATTTT. Translated, it gives CASGPRGPLGNQPQHF.

The gene calls are TRBV18 and TRBJ2-1; TRBD1 aligns across 11 bases. Losses at the gene ends were 3 bases for V and 1 base for J; bases not matched to a gene: 2. The CDR3 is 16 residues long. The germline V gene has CDR1 KGHSH and CDR2 LQKENI. In DNA form, the CDR3 reads TGTGCCAGCTCACCGGGACAGGGGGGATCCTACAATGAGCAGTTCTTC. Its protein is CASSPGQGGSYNEQFF. The full variable domain, in which reference TRBV18 and TRBJ2-1 provide the parts outside the CDR3, is NAGVMQNPRHLVRRRGQEARLRCSPMKGHSHVYWYRQLPEEGLKFMVYLQKENIIDESGMPKERFSAEFPKEGPSILRIQQVVRGDSAAYFCASSPGQGGSYNEQFFGPGTRLTVL.

The chain couples TRBV10-3 to TRBJ2-3, with D perhaps matching TRBD2 (7 bases). CDR3 length: 13 amino acids. V dropped 8 bases and J dropped 6 bases, with 15 bases sitting between them. Germline CDR1 ENHRY, CDR2 SYGVKD. The CDR3 sequence is CAIRLAGADTQYF. Here the CDR3 DNA reads TGTGCCATCCGACTGGCGGGGGCGGATACGCAGTATTTT.

This clonotype was counted between two and nine times. This chain joins TRBV5-1 and TRBJ2-3, with D possibly matching TRBD2 (6 bases). V lost 5 bases to trimming and J lost 1 base, with 14 bases between them. This CDR3 region has 15 residues. Germline V gene sequence: CDR1 SGHRS, CDR2 YFSETQ. The CDR3 DNA is TGCGCCAGCAGTAACGATGGACTACGCACAGATACGCAGTATTTT. Its translation: CASSNDGLRTDTQYF.